The 25 T cell receptor beta chains below come from one sample, sequenced in a study of T-cell reconstitution after alpha-beta-depleted transplantation in children. The library targeted TCRbeta and was prepared with unique molecular identifiers. TCRdb recomputed calls from the PCR reads with MiXCR, one row per CDR3 protein. The sample holds hundreds of thousands of distinct CDR3 sequences, about an eighth seen once. The sequences come from PBMCs, mostly from graft donor cells, collected 360 days after TCRalphabeta/CD19-depleted stem cell transplant. Source of these receptors: a male patient under 18 who had a stem cell transplant for acute myeloid leukemia, so the T cells may come from the graft donor.

In its sample, this clonotype was seen a few times. The V call is TRBV20-1, the J call TRBJ2-7; TRBD2 agrees at 9 bases. Germline loops: CDR1 DFQATT, CDR2 SNEGSKA (reference sequence). The CDR3 extends over 16 amino acids. V lost 0 bases and J lost 3; bases outside the gene matches: 9. As DNA, the CDR3 is TGCAGTGCTAGAGATTTTAGAAGCGGGAGGAACTACGAGCAGTACTTC. It is translated as CSARDFRSGRNYEQYF.

Concerning this clonotype: With a much larger clone just one base away, this may be a read error. V and J are TRBV20-1 and TRBJ2-3, with a tentative D call TRBD1 (6 bases). The CDR3 extends over 12 amino acids. CDR1 DFQATT and CDR2 SNEGSKA come from the germline V gene (reference sequence). In DNA form, the CDR3 reads TGCAGTGCCAGGGGTCCGGGTCTTACGGAGTATTTT. It specifies CSARGPGLTEYF.

This clonotype was seen repeatedly, ten times or more. The chain recombines TRBV7-2 with TRBJ2-7; TRBD2 aligns across 12 bases. Germline V gene lookup returns CDR1 SGHTA and CDR2 FQGNSA. V was clipped by 5 bases and J by 1 base; unmatched bases: 12. The CDR3 length is 18 residues. The CDR3 sequence is CASSLRTSGDFYSYEQYF. The CDR3 DNA sequence: TGTGCCAGCAGCCTCCGGACTAGCGGGGATTTCTATTCCTACGAGCAGTACTTC.

This clonotype was seen ten or more times. This sequence joins TRBV3-1 and TRBJ2-1; possibly TRBD2 for D (5 bases). V gave up 4 bases and J gave up 7 bases, with 20 bases separating them. The germline CDR1 and CDR2 sequences are LGHDT and YNNKEL (reference sequence). The CDR3 spans 16 residues. CDR3 coding DNA: TGTGCCAGCAGCCGAGGAGGAACGGGTACTACGAATGAGCAGTTCTTC. It translates to CASSRGGTGTTNEQFF.

As to this clonotype: Since a much larger clone is just one base distant, this may be a read error. This chain connects TRBV6-2 or TRBV6-3 to TRBJ2-3; D gene unclear. Germline values: CDR1 MNHEY, CDR2 SVGEGT. Trimming took off 3 bases at V and 7 bases at J, with 8 bases between the two ends. There are 12 residues in the CDR3. CDR3 amino acids: CASSYFRYTQYF. For the CDR3, the DNA is TGTGCCAGCAGTTATTTCCGATATACGCAGTATTTT.

This clonotype came up a few times. The chain joins TRBV29-1 to TRBJ1-2, with D possibly TRBD1 on 5 matching bases. This CDR3 has 12 residues. CDR1 is SQVTM, CDR2 ANQGSEA, per germline. V was shortened by 5 bases and J by 2 bases, with 9 bases between the two germline ends. CDR3 DNA sequence: TGCAGCGTTACTGACAGAAACTATGGCTACACCTTC. Its protein product is CSVTDRNYGYTF.

This chain uses TRBV27 with TRBJ1-5; TRBD1 aligns across 9 bases. V was clipped by 6 bases and J by 9 bases; unmatched bases: 18. Germline CDR1 reads MNHEY; CDR2 reads SMNVEV (reference sequence). The CDR3 covers 17 residues. The CDR3 reads CASSQDQTGGEARPQHF. In DNA form, the CDR3 reads TGTGCCAGCAGCCAAGATCAAACAGGGGGCGAGGCTCGGCCCCAGCATTTT.

This clonotype was detected a few times. The chain employs TRBV20-1 and TRBJ2-5; no firm D call. V was shortened by 6 bases and J by 5 bases, with 10 bases between the two germline ends. The CDR3 contains 11 residues. Per germline, CDR1 DFQATT and CDR2 SNEGSKA (reference sequence). The CDR3 DNA follows: TGCAGTGCAGGCGGTAGCGAGACCCAGTACTTC. It is translated as CSAGGSETQYF.

The chain recombines TRBV20-1 with TRBJ2-1, with a weak D call TRBD2 (6 bases). Trimming cost V 3 bases and J 7 bases, with 16 bases left between them. Germline V gene sequence: CDR1 DFQATT, CDR2 SNEGSKA (reference sequence). The CDR3 is made up of 14 amino acids. The CDR3 region has the DNA TGCAGTGCTAGGGGGCACGGGAGTTGGAATGAGCAGTTCTTC. It yields the protein CSARGHGSWNEQFF.

This clonotype was counted many times. The chain recombines TRBV5-1 with TRBJ2-7; D is unresolved. There are 15 residues in the CDR3. Germline V gene sequence: CDR1 SGHRS, CDR2 YFSETQ. Trimming cost V 0 bases and J 1 base, with 11 bases left between them. The CDR3, as DNA: TGCGCCAGCAGCTTGGGGACCGCAGGTTCCTACGAGCAGTACTTC. Protein: CASSLGTAGSYEQYF. The full variable domain, its missing parts supplied by reference TRBV5-1 and TRBJ2-7, is KAGVTQTPRYLIKTRGQQVTLSCSPISGHRSVSWYQQTPGQGLQFLFEYFSETQRNKGNFPGRFSGRQFSNSRSEMNVSTLELGDSALYLCASSLGTAGSYEQYFGPGTRLTVT.

The chain uses TRBV19 and TRBJ2-2; possibly TRBD2 for D (5 bases). The germline gives CDR1 LNHDA, CDR2 SQIVND (reference sequence). Trimming left V 11 bases short and J 3 bases short, with 13 bases between. This CDR3 region has 13 residues. In DNA form, the CDR3 reads TGTGCCCCTAACCGGGGAGACACCGGGGAGCTGTTTTTT. It codes for CAPNRGDTGELFF.

This clonotype has at least ten counts. CDR3 DNA: TGTGCCAGCAGTTATTTCGACTACGAGCAGTACTTC. Encoded protein: CASSYFDYEQYF. The chain joins TRBV28 to TRBJ2-7; no clear D. The CDR3 is made up of 12 amino acids. Germline V gene sequence: CDR1 MDHEN, CDR2 SYDVKM. The V and J ends lost 4 bases and 3 bases respectively, with 7 bases between them.

The chain combines TRBV20-1 with TRBJ2-7; 14 bases match TRBD2. CDR3 length: 17 amino acids. After removal of 1 base from V and 6 bases from J, the junction contained 11 bases not matched to a gene. The V gene's germline CDR1 is DFQATT and CDR2 SNEGSKA (reference sequence). Written as DNA, the CDR3 is TGCAGTGCTAGAGCGGGACTAGCGGGAGTGCAGTGGATCGAGCAGTACTTC. The encoded protein is CSARAGLAGVQWIEQYF.

This chain joins TRBV6-2 or TRBV6-3 and TRBJ1-5, with 9 bases identical to TRBD1. Germline V gene data show CDR1 as MNHEY and CDR2 as SVGEGT. J was trimmed by 0 bases and V by 6 bases; bases with no gene match: 3. The CDR3 is 15 residues long. This CDR3 is CASRTGGPSNQPQHF. The CDR3 DNA is TGTGCCAGCAGAACAGGGGGCCCTAGCAATCAGCCCCAGCATTTT.

This clonotype was recorded at least ten times. The V and J genes are TRBV20-1 and TRBJ2-7; 7 bases align to TRBD1. The CDR3 covers 13 residues. Germline V gives CDR1 DFQATT, CDR2 SNEGSKA (reference sequence). Losses at the gene ends were 8 bases for V and 5 bases for J; bases not matched to a gene: 12. CDR3 nucleotides: TGCAGTACCTTATGGGACAGCGCGAACGAGCAGTACTTC. It yields the protein CSTLWDSANEQYF.

This clonotype was found many times. V usage is TRBV12-3 or TRBV12-4 and J usage is TRBJ2-1; no clear D. V was cut by 7 bases and J by 9 bases, with 10 bases left in between. This CDR3 has 11 amino acids. Written as DNA, the CDR3 is TGTGCCAGCACCGACTCGTTTGAGCAGTTCTTC. It specifies CASTDSFEQFF.

The sample holds a few counts of this clonotype. The chain has TRBV20-1 and TRBJ2-1; 9 bases fit TRBD1. CDR1 is DFQATT, CDR2 SNEGSKA, per germline (reference sequence). This CDR3 region has 16 residues. The J segment lost 8 bases and the V segment lost 6 bases, leaving 17 bases of the junction unmatched. CDR3 DNA: TGCAGTGCGCAGACATCCCGACAGGGGGGGTACGATGAGCAGTTCTTC. Residues: CSAQTSRQGGYDEQFF.

This clonotype was counted ten times or more. The chain recombines TRBV12-3 or TRBV12-4 with TRBJ2-5; D is perhaps TRBD2 (7 bases). V lost 5 bases and J 1 base, leaving 14 bases between the germline ends. This CDR3 contains 15 residues. DNA for the CDR3: TGTGCCAGCAGTCTAGGGGGGGCGACCCAAGAGACCCAGTACTTC. This translates into CASSLGGATQETQYF.

The V call is TRBV28, the J call TRBJ2-5, with 11 bases identical to TRBD2. The CDR3 spans 16 residues. J was trimmed by 1 base and V by 5 bases; bases with no gene match: 6. CDR1 and CDR2 (germline): MDHEN, SYDVKM. CDR3: CASSRPGLAVQETQYF. The CDR3 DNA reads TGTGCCAGCAGTCGACCGGGACTAGCGGTCCAAGAGACCCAGTACTTC.

This clonotype was seen a handful of times. The CDR3 protein is CSVELRGQAYEQYF. The CDR3 DNA follows: TGCAGCGTTGAATTAAGGGGACAGGCCTACGAGCAGTACTTC. The chain uses TRBV29-1 and TRBJ2-7, with 8 nucleotides matching TRBD1. The germline V gene encodes CDR1 SQVTM and CDR2 ANQGSEA. V lost 2 bases, J lost 2 bases, and 5 bases stayed unmatched. The CDR3 covers 14 residues.

This chain links TRBV30 with TRBJ1-2; D not certain. V was shortened by 0 bases and J by 2 bases, with 7 bases between the two germline ends. Germline CDR1 reads GTSNPN; CDR2 reads SVGIG (reference sequence). The length of the CDR3 is 13 residues. Here the CDR3 DNA reads TGTGCCTGGAGTGTTGCCGAAAACTATGGCTACACCTTC. Its translation is CAWSVAENYGYTF.

The chain links TRBV6-2 or TRBV6-3 to TRBJ2-7, with D possibly being TRBD2 (6 bases). The CDR3 runs to 13 residues. The V end was cut by 7 bases, the J end by 2 bases, with 12 bases between. Germline lookup yields CDR1 MNHEY and CDR2 SVGEGT. CDR3 residues: CASNGGQAYEQYF. The CDR3 bases are TGTGCCAGCAACGGAGGGCAGGCCTACGAGCAGTACTTC.

This clonotype showed up just a few times. DNA of the CDR3: TGTGCCACCAGCGGTCGGGGGAGCGGGAGGGAGACCCAGTACTTC. It specifies CATSGRGSGRETQYF. The chain uses TRBV15 and TRBJ2-5; 9 bases are a match to TRBD2. Germline values: CDR1 LNHNV, CDR2 YYDKDF (reference sequence). CDR3 length: 15 residues. Trimming at V came to 5 bases and at J to 5 bases, leaving 9 bases not matched to a gene.

This clonotype was counted only a few times. The chain combines TRBV2 with TRBJ1-6; D is unclear. Germline V gene lookup returns CDR1 SNHLY and CDR2 FYNNEI. V shed 4 bases and J shed 11 bases, with 12 bases lying between them. The CDR3 is made up of 13 amino acids. In nucleotides, the CDR3 is TGTGCCAGCAGTGGGCTCCCCGCTACACCCCTCCACTTT. This translates into CASSGLPATPLHF.

This clonotype appeared a few times. The chain has TRBV7-9 and TRBJ2-3; no definite D call. The CDR3 sequence is 10 residues long. The V end lost 7 bases, the J end lost 6 bases, and 5 bases lay between the germline ends. The V gene's germline CDR1 is SEHNR and CDR2 FQNEAQ (reference sequence). The CDR3 nucleotides read TGTGCCAGCATAAGGGATACGCAGTATTTT. It is translated as CASIRDTQYF.